This T cell receptor (beta chain) was identified during a study of identical twins. Study-wide results and caveats: Models predicted too little out-of-frame TCR alpha sharing in monozygotic twins.

The CDR3 is 14 residues long. This clonotype was seen a few times. Its antigen is unidentified. TCRdb re-derived calls from the 5' RACE reads in MiXCR, one entry per CDR3 protein. The sample lists about 460,000 distinct CDR3 sequences; over 12% were seen once. These sequences were also reported in another study, on yellow fever vaccine responses in identical twins.

This receptor was taken from a woman aged 18-29 years in good health. The specimen was CD4+ T cells sorted from blood. V usage is TRBV21-1 and J usage is TRBJ2-5; TRBD2, the table's D call, was not compared with the DNA. TRBV21-1 is a pseudogene locus. In DNA, the CDR3 is TGTGCCAGTTCCGGGCCTCCGTATCGGGAGACCCAGTACTTC. This codes for CASSGPPYRETQYF.